The T cell receptor beta chain described here comes from a study of T cell responses to AZD1222 COVID-19 vaccine. The CDR3 runs to 13 residues. The V and J ends lost 0 bases and 10 bases respectively, with 11 bases between them. Germline V gene data show CDR1 as SGHNT and CDR2 as YYREEE (reference sequence). Assay: immunoSEQ multiplex PCR; the TCRdb copy retains only in-frame clones and omits some. The table includes approximately 100,000 clones, around 90% detected once. The source of this sequence is an adult in good health. The rearrangement uses TRBV5-4 and TRBJ2-1; weak D call: TRBD1 (6 bases). The sample consisted of peripheral blood, taken on day 0 of AZD1222 vaccination. The CDR3 sequence: CASSLEKDREQFF. The CDR3 bases are TGTGCCAGCAGCTTGGAAAAAGACAGGGAGCAGTTCTTC.